The 22 T cell receptor beta chains below come from one sample, sequenced in a study of blood T cell repertoires in COVID-19 (dated by TCRdb to about 2020). The library came from the immunoSEQ multiplex PCR assay. The clones in this table, taken by TCRdb from immuneACCESS, are in-frame only. Not every clone is retained; where verified, under half of the shortfall comes from an unresolved V gene, and the cause of the rest is unknown. The sample profile shows approximately 350,000 clones; roughly 89% of them were found once. The ten most abundant clones make up around 3.5% of the sample. Sequenced: peripheral blood. These receptors all stem from a young woman who had recovered from COVID-19.

The J gene is TRBJ1-2, the V gene TRBV6-6; TRBD1 agrees at 11 bases. Per the germline V gene, CDR1 is MNHNY and CDR2 is SVGAGI (reference sequence). V shed 7 bases, J shed 1 base, and the junction held 8 bases outside the gene matches. The CDR3 contains 16 residues. Here the CDR3 DNA reads TGTGCCAGCACCCCTCTAGGGACAGGGGGTAACTATGGCTACACCTTC. This encodes CASTPLGTGGNYGYTF.

This clone was seen only once. The chain has TRBV9 and TRBJ2-1; D is possibly TRBD2 (6 bases). CDR1 is SGDLS and CDR2 is YYNGEE in the germline V gene. The CDR3 is 16 amino acids. Trimming took 0 bases from V and 4 from J, leaving 14 bases between them. The CDR3 region is CASSVAPGLLYNEQFF. The CDR3 region has the DNA TGTGCCAGCAGCGTAGCCCCGGGACTCCTATACAATGAGCAGTTCTTC.

The rearrangement links TRBV10-2 to TRBJ2-7; 8 nucleotides line up with TRBD2. This CDR3 contains 13 residues. V lost 3 bases to trimming and J lost 7 bases; unmatched junction nucleotides: 5. CDR1 and CDR2 (germline): WSHSY, SAAADI. As DNA, the CDR3 is TGCGCCAGCAGTGAAGCGGGAGTCTGGGAGCAGTACGTC. Protein: CASSEAGVWEQYV.

This chain joins TRBV19 and TRBJ2-7; tentatively, D is TRBD1 (6 bases). This CDR3 has 14 amino acids. The germline gives CDR1 LNHDA, CDR2 SQIVND (reference sequence). Trimming shortened V by 4 bases and J by 1 base, and 11 bases separated the two germline ends. Here the CDR3 reads CASSRTASSYEQYV. In nucleotides, the CDR3 is TGTGCCAGTAGTAGGACAGCCTCATCCTACGAGCAGTACGTC.

V is TRBV7-2 and J is TRBJ2-7, with TRBD2 matching 7 bases. The ends lost 3 bases at V and 3 bases at J; junction bases unmatched: 2. Germline V gives CDR1 SGHTA, CDR2 FQGNSA. This CDR3 has 13 amino acids. The CDR3 region is CASSFGTNYEQYV. In DNA, the CDR3 is TGTGCCAGCAGCTTTGGGACTAACTACGAGCAGTACGTC.

The chain is built from TRBV6-2 or TRBV6-3 and TRBJ2-5; 8 positions match TRBD1. The CDR3 loop spans 17 amino acids. Germline V lookup: CDR1 MNHEY, CDR2 SVGEGT. J lost 6 bases, V lost 6 bases, and 18 bases had no gene match. Written as DNA, the CDR3 is TGTGCCAGCAGCCATGGTCGGGTGACAGGGGAAGGAAAGACCCAGTACTTC. The encoded protein is CASSHGRVTGEGKTQYF.

The V and J genes are TRBV19 and TRBJ2-1; 9 nucleotides agree with TRBD1. Germline V gene data show CDR1 as LNHDA and CDR2 as SQIVND (reference sequence). The CDR3 runs to 15 residues. J was trimmed by 8 bases and V by 3 bases; bases with no gene match: 8. DNA for the CDR3: TGTGCCAGTAGTATCGGACAGGGGATTATTGATGAGCAGTTCTTC. Translated, it gives CASSIGQGIIDEQFF.

The chain combines TRBV7-2 with TRBJ1-3; possibly TRBD1 for D (5 bases). V dropped 3 bases and J dropped 3 bases, with 9 bases sitting between them. Per the germline V gene, CDR1 is SGHTA and CDR2 is FQGNSA. There are 14 residues in the CDR3. The CDR3 here is CASSFQGFGNTIYF. The CDR3 nucleotides read TGTGCCAGCAGCTTTCAGGGTTTTGGAAACACCATATATTTT.

The chain is built from TRBV18 and TRBJ1-1; tentatively, D is TRBD1 (5 bases). CDR3 length: 15 residues. Germline V gene sequence: CDR1 KGHSH, CDR2 LQKENI. V lost 3 bases, J lost 0 bases, and 11 bases lay in between. CDR3 loop: CASSPREGMNTEAFF. CDR3 sequence (DNA): TGTGCCAGCTCACCGCGGGAGGGGATGAACACTGAAGCTTTCTTT.

V usage is TRBV9 and J usage is TRBJ2-7, with D uncertain. V shed 0 bases and J shed 6 bases, with 10 bases lying between them. The germline gives CDR1 SGDLS, CDR2 YYNGEE. The length of the CDR3 is 13 residues. The CDR3 bases are TGTGCCAGCAGCGTAGGGGTCAGAGGCGAGCAGTACGTC. This translates into CASSVGVRGEQYV.

This chain connects TRBV29-1 to TRBJ2-3; 13 nucleotides line up with TRBD2. The CDR3 extends over 15 amino acids. The germline V gene has CDR1 SQVTM and CDR2 ANQGSEA. V lost 3 bases and J lost 5; bases outside the gene matches: 5. The CDR3: CSVERTSGSLDTQYF. In DNA, the CDR3 is TGCAGCGTTGAGAGGACTAGCGGGAGTCTAGATACGCAGTATTTT.

The V call is TRBV5-1, the J call TRBJ2-1, with 7 bases aligning to TRBD2. CDR1 and CDR2 (germline): SGHRS, YFSETQ. Trimming cost V 4 bases and J 5 bases; bases outside gene matches: 9. The length of the CDR3 is 15 residues. The CDR3 nucleotides read TGCGCCAGCAGCCCTGGGGACTACCTTAACAATGAGCAGTTCTTC. It specifies CASSPGDYLNNEQFF.

The chain couples TRBV19 to TRBJ1-3; D is unresolved. Trimming took 7 bases from V and 9 from J, leaving 19 bases between them. The CDR3 sequence is 14 residues long. Per germline, CDR1 LNHDA and CDR2 SQIVND (reference sequence). The CDR3 region is CASTPVPPSSTIYF. The CDR3 coding sequence is TGTGCCAGTACCCCCGTCCCTCCTAGTAGCACCATATATTTT.

The chain employs TRBV29-1 and TRBJ2-5, with D uncertain. CDR3 length equals 15 residues. Germline CDR1 is SQVTM and CDR2 is ANQGSEA. The V end was cut by 0 bases, the J end by 2 bases, with 13 bases between. CDR3 region: CSVEDQTELQETQYF. The DNA of the CDR3 is TGCAGCGTTGAAGATCAGACGGAGCTACAAGAGACCCAGTACTTC.

The gene calls are TRBV4-1 and TRBJ2-1; D remains ambiguous. V dropped 4 bases and J dropped 8 bases, with 15 bases sitting between them. This CDR3 is 14 amino acids long. In germline, CDR1 is MGHRA, CDR2 YSYEKL. The CDR3 DNA is TGCGCCAGCAGCCTAAGAGTCTACTTCGATGAGCAGTTCTTC. It codes for CASSLRVYFDEQFF.

This clone occurred a few times. The chain is built from TRBV18 and TRBJ1-4; D is unclear. Trimming removed 2 bases at V and 7 bases at J, with 8 bases between. CDR3 length: 13 amino acids. Germline V gives CDR1 KGHSH, CDR2 LQKENI. The CDR3 nucleotides are TGTGCCAGCTCACCAACTTATGGTGAAAAACTGTTTTTT. It encodes CASSPTYGEKLFF.

The chain is built from TRBV5-1 and TRBJ2-1; maybe TRBD2 (5 bases). This CDR3 is built from 15 residues. In germline, CDR1 is SGHRS, CDR2 YFSETQ. Trimming took 4 bases from V and 6 from J, leaving 17 bases between them. The CDR3 here is CASSPPGERGNEQFF. The CDR3 DNA reads as TGCGCCAGCAGCCCCCCCGGGGAACGGGGCAATGAGCAGTTCTTC. Variable domain in full (rest from reference TRBV5-1 and TRBJ2-1): KAGVTQTPRYLIKTRGQQVTLSCSPISGHRSVSWYQQTPGQGLQFLFEYFSETQRNKGNFPGRFSGRQFSNSRSEMNVSTLELGDSALYLCASSPPGERGNEQFFGPGTRLTVL.

The chain carries TRBV27 and TRBJ1-2; 7 bases match TRBD1. After removal of 6 bases from V and 1 base from J, the junction contained 8 bases not matched to a gene. CDR1 is MNHEY, CDR2 SMNVEV, per germline (reference sequence). This CDR3 is built from 15 residues. DNA for the CDR3: TGTGCCAGCAGACACAAAACAGGGGATAACTATGGCTACACCTTC. It translates to CASRHKTGDNYGYTF.

The genes are TRBV19 and TRBJ2-1; 16 bases agree with TRBD2. Germline V gene data show CDR1 as LNHDA and CDR2 as SQIVND (reference sequence). The CDR3 is 15 residues long. V gave up 10 bases and J gave up 8 bases; unmatched junction bases: 8. The CDR3 is CATRKGTSGGDEQFF. The CDR3 DNA is TGTGCCACCAGAAAGGGGACTAGCGGGGGGGATGAGCAGTTCTTC.

The genes are TRBV7-2 and TRBJ2-1; a weak D match, TRBD2 (6 bases). Trimming removed 5 bases at V and 7 bases at J, with 15 bases between. Per the germline V gene, CDR1 is SGHTA and CDR2 is FQGNSA. CDR3 length equals 14 residues. The CDR3 region is CASSLTRGFNEQFF. In nucleotides, the CDR3 is TGTGCCAGCAGCCTGACTAGAGGATTTAATGAGCAGTTCTTC.

This clone was found a few times. The chain links TRBV7-6 to TRBJ2-7, with TRBD1 matching over 7 bases. The CDR3 has 15 residues. The ends lost 5 bases at V and 3 bases at J; junction bases unmatched: 10. Germline CDR1 is SGHVS and CDR2 is FNYEAQ. CDR3 bases: TGTGCCAGCAGCCCGGACGGACAGGATATCTACGAGCAGTACGTC. It specifies CASSPDGQDIYEQYV.

Written as DNA, the CDR3 is TGCAGCGTTGGTCTTCCTAGCGGGAACTACAATGAGCAGTTCTTC. Residues: CSVGLPSGNYNEQFF. The chain combines TRBV29-1 with TRBJ2-1; 9 bases line up with TRBD2. V lost 4 bases to trimming and J lost 3 bases; unmatched junction nucleotides: 7. Germline V lookup: CDR1 SQVTM, CDR2 ANQGSEA. The CDR3 is 15 amino acids.